Listed here are 7 T cell receptor beta chains from one sample, sequenced in a study of high-grade serous ovarian cancer treatment subgroups. TCRdb's copy holds only in-frame clones and misses some; the assay was immunoSEQ multiplex PCR. The repertoire holds about 16,000 clones, with approximately 70% as singletons. The tumor samples were collected prior to definitive surgery or chemotherapy. Sequenced material: tumor tissue. The receptors were gathered from a human donor with high-grade serous ovarian cancer.

The chain uses TRBV2 and TRBJ2-1; 12 nucleotides match TRBD2. V shed 5 bases and J 7 bases; nucleotides not matched to a gene: 6. In germline, CDR1 is SNHLY, CDR2 FYNNEI. The CDR3 has 15 residues. CDR3 region: CASSPPSGGGNEQFF. The CDR3 region has the DNA TGTGCCAGCAGTCCACCTAGCGGGGGGGGAAATGAGCAGTTCTTC. Looking up the rest from reference TRBV2 and TRBJ2-1 gives the full variable domain: EPEVTQTPSHQVTQMGQEVILRCVPISNHLYFYWYRQILGQKVEFLVSFYNNEISEKSEIFDDQFSVERPDGSNFTLKIRSTKLEDSAMYFCASSPPSGGGNEQFFGPGTRLTVL.

The genes are TRBV5-6 and TRBJ2-7; 9 bases map to TRBD1. Losses at the gene ends were 0 bases for V and 2 bases for J; bases not matched to a gene: 3. This CDR3 contains 15 residues. Germline CDR1 reads SGHDT; CDR2 reads YYEEEE. CDR3 loop: CASSLAGTGTYEQYF. The CDR3, as DNA: TGTGCCAGCAGCTTGGCAGGGACAGGGACCTACGAGCAGTACTTC.

V usage is TRBV5-5 and J usage is TRBJ2-7, with 7 bases identical to TRBD1. CDR1 is SGHKS and CDR2 is YYEKEE in the germline V gene (reference sequence). J was trimmed by 3 bases and V by 4 bases; bases with no gene match: 10. This CDR3 has 15 residues. CDR3 sequence reads: CASSPTWTGNYEQYF. In DNA form, the CDR3 reads TGTGCCAGCAGCCCAACGTGGACAGGAAACTACGAGCAGTACTTC.

This rearrangement joins TRBV6-4 to TRBJ2-2; tentative D call: TRBD2 (5 bases). The CDR3 contains 13 residues. V was cut by 10 bases and J by 7 bases, with 16 bases left in between. Looked up from germline, CDR1 is MRHNA and CDR2 is SNTAGT. CDR3 DNA: TGTGCCACCTCTGGCAACGGGAACGGGGAGCTGTTTTTT. Translated, it gives CATSGNGNGELFF.

The chain employs TRBV21-1 and TRBJ1-3; the table gives TRBD1 as D, unverified against the DNA. TRBV21-1 is noted as a pseudogene. The CDR3 has 17 residues. This CDR3 reads CASSKVGFRGNGNTIYF. CDR3 DNA: TGTGCCAGCAGCAAAGTGGGGTTCAGGGGGAATGGAAACACCATATATTTT.

This clone was recorded a few times. The chain combines TRBV6-1 with TRBJ1-1; no definite D call. Per the germline V gene, CDR1 is MNHNS and CDR2 is SASEGT. CDR3 size: 13 residues. V was pared by 3 bases and J by 0 bases, with 5 bases between. CDR3 sequence: CASSDKMNTEAFF. In nucleotides, the CDR3 is TGTGCCAGCAGTGACAAAATGAACACTGAAGCTTTCTTT.

This chain uses TRBV7-8 with TRBJ2-5; TRBD1 agrees at 9 bases. Germline-derived CDR1 and CDR2 are SGHVS and FQNEAQ. The CDR3 loop spans 14 amino acids. Trimming removed 6 bases from V and 4 bases from J; junction bases left unmatched: 6. CDR3 DNA: TGTGCCAGCAGGCCGGACAGGGGAAGAGAGACCCAGTACTTC. It translates to CASRPDRGRETQYF.